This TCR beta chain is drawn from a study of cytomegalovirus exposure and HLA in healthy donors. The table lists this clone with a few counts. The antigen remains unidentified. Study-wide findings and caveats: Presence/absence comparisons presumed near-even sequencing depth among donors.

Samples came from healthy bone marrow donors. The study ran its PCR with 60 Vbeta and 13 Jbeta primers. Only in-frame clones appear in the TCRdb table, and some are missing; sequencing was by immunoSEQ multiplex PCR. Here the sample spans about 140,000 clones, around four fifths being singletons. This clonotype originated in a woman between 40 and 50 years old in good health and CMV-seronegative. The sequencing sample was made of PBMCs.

CDR3 region: CASSSRSTQYF. The CDR3, as DNA: TGTGCCAGCAGTTCCCGTTCGACCCAGTACTTC. The chain carries TRBV28 and TRBJ2-5; D unclear. Trimming pared 4 bases from V and 7 bases from J, leaving 7 bases between. This CDR3 comprises 11 residues. Germline V gene lookup returns CDR1 MDHEN and CDR2 SYDVKM.